What follows describes a single TCR beta chain. What it binds is not known. The data were taken from a study of shared clonotypes between healthy human individuals. Overall study findings and caveats: Shared clonotypes across all four donors exceeded non-shared ones in generation probability.

The assay used deep level. Researchers divided each subset's genomic DNA evenly across several immunoSEQ plates. Measured with immunoSEQ multiplex PCR; TCRdb has only the in-frame clones, and not every one. The data show millions of clones, 93% seen once. The V gene's germline CDR1 is SGHRS and CDR2 YFSETQ. The CDR3 runs to 15 residues. The ends were cut back, 4 bases at V and 7 bases at J, with 18 bases in the middle. The specimen was naive CD4+ T cells from PBMCs. Subset in this sample: CD45RA+ positively selected. The source of this sequence is a man aged 18 to 30 in good health. Some clones in this sample may be carry-over from other donors' samples. The chain combines TRBV5-1 with TRBJ2-1; TRBD2 is a possible D gene (5 bases). The chain's CDR3 is CASSLLADGGNEQFF. DNA of the CDR3: TGCGCCAGCAGCCTTCTGGCAGACGGAGGAAATGAGCAGTTCTTC.